This TCR beta chain was observed in a study of CD8+ T cells in alopecia areata. This CDR3 contains 17 residues. Per the germline V gene, CDR1 is SNHLY and CDR2 is FYNNEI. Trimming shortened V by 4 bases and J by 1 base, and 17 bases separated the two germline ends. TCR sequencing used cDNA made by reverse transcription of extracted RNA. The assay was immunoSEQ multiplex PCR, and TCRdb's table has in-frame clones only and misses some. The profile shows over 200,000 clones, roughly 57% of them singletons. Material: CD4+ T cells sorted from blood, obtained at week 0. This TCR came from a human donor with alopecia areata. This chain connects TRBV2 to TRBJ2-4; D is unclear. The CDR3 DNA reads as TGTGCCAGCAGTGCCGTAGCTGGACGTTTCGCCAAAAACATTCAGTACTTC. It translates to CASSAVAGRFAKNIQYF.